This is a list of T cell receptor beta chains from one sample in a study of cytomegalovirus exposure and HLA in healthy donors. Clones were read by immunoSEQ multiplex PCR, and TCRdb kept only the in-frame ones, dropping some. The data show 93,000 or so clones, around 82% seen once. Sequenced input: PBMCs. The origin of the receptors is a woman between 18 and 29 years old in good health and CMV-seropositive. Both conserved end residues are part of each CDR3. Each record gives: J gene, V gene, D gene, CDR3 protein. The D gene is left open where the match is weak.

J gene: TRBJ2-7
V gene: TRBV30
D gene: .
CDR3 protein: CAWISETGFASGQYF

J gene: TRBJ2-2
V gene: TRBV19
D gene: .
CDR3 protein: CASSIDRDWKTGELFF

J gene: TRBJ2-1
V gene: TRBV7-3
D gene: TRBD2
CDR3 protein: CASSNPGLAYNEQFF

J gene: TRBJ2-1
V gene: TRBV10-3
D gene: TRBD2
CDR3 protein: CAISESGGVYNEQFF

J gene: TRBJ2-5
V gene: TRBV11-2
D gene: TRBD1
CDR3 protein: CASSWRGQGSQETQYF

J gene: TRBJ1-6
V gene: TRBV5-1
D gene: TRBD1
CDR3 protein: CASSLALFSSGQGRNSPLHF

J gene: TRBJ1-5
V gene: TRBV29-1
D gene: .
CDR3 protein: CSAGGEGQPQHF

J gene: TRBJ1-3
V gene: TRBV4-2
D gene: .
CDR3 protein: CASSQVTASGNTIYF

J gene: TRBJ1-5
V gene: TRBV6-1
D gene: .
CDR3 protein: CASSAQGISNQPQHF

J gene: TRBJ2-1
V gene: TRBV27
D gene: TRBD2
CDR3 protein: CASSYGTSGDNEQFF

J gene: TRBJ2-7
V gene: TRBV10-1
D gene: .
CDR3 protein: CASSVKDSPGSYEQYF

J gene: TRBJ1-1
V gene: TRBV28
D gene: .
CDR3 protein: CASSPWSVLNTEAFF

J gene: TRBJ2-1
V gene: TRBV7-2
D gene: .
CDR3 protein: CASSKDRYNEQFF

J gene: TRBJ2-2
V gene: TRBV25-1
D gene: .
CDR3 protein: CASTGSRELFF

J gene: TRBJ2-1
V gene: TRBV4-3
D gene: TRBD2
CDR3 protein: CASSQGTSGTGDNEQFF

J gene: TRBJ2-6
V gene: TRBV30
D gene: .
CDR3 protein: CAYHPSHSGANVLTF

J gene: TRBJ2-7
V gene: TRBV6-5
D gene: TRBD1
CDR3 protein: CASSRQGYEQYF

J gene: TRBJ2-3
V gene: TRBV18
D gene: TRBD2
CDR3 protein: CASSPKASGRADTQYF

J gene: TRBJ2-5
V gene: TRBV2
D gene: TRBD2
CDR3 protein: CASSRTSGGPGYETQYF

J gene: TRBJ2-6
V gene: TRBV5-1
D gene: .
CDR3 protein: CASSLNGVLPSGANVLTF

J gene: TRBJ1-1
V gene: TRBV4-1
D gene: .
CDR3 protein: CASSQDIFVSGEAFF

J gene: TRBJ1-3
V gene: TRBV12-5
D gene: TRBD1
CDR3 protein: CASGLFLGQVLSGNTIYF

J gene: TRBJ2-3
V gene: TRBV7-6
D gene: TRBD2
CDR3 protein: CASSLRTSGDTQYF

J gene: TRBJ1-1
V gene: TRBV28
D gene: .
CDR3 protein: CASSPPTVNTEAFF

J gene: TRBJ2-7
V gene: TRBV28
D gene: .
CDR3 protein: CASSLFGRMGGRANYEQYF

J gene: TRBJ2-1
V gene: TRBV7-9
D gene: TRBD2
CDR3 protein: CASSRSRLLAQRVEQFF

J gene: TRBJ1-1
V gene: TRBV11-2
D gene: .
CDR3 protein: CASSLGWQGRTEAFF

J gene: TRBJ1-1
V gene: TRBV5-1
D gene: TRBD1
CDR3 protein: CASSWDRPNTEAFF

J gene: TRBJ2-7
V gene: TRBV6-6
D gene: TRBD1
CDR3 protein: CASSYGTGGGRYEQYF

J gene: TRBJ2-1
V gene: TRBV4-3
D gene: .
CDR3 protein: CASSQDFDFYNEQFF

J gene: TRBJ1-4
V gene: TRBV5-1
D gene: TRBD1
CDR3 protein: CASSVRQGASLNEKLFF

J gene: TRBJ2-2
V gene: TRBV4-1
D gene: .
CDR3 protein: CASSQGLGVAGELFF

J gene: TRBJ2-1
V gene: TRBV7-8
D gene: .
CDR3 protein: CASSFRGPYNEQFF

J gene: TRBJ2-4
V gene: TRBV7-9
D gene: TRBD2
CDR3 protein: CASSILELAGTQYF

J gene: TRBJ2-7
V gene: TRBV12-5
D gene: TRBD2
CDR3 protein: CASALSGAPYEQYF

J gene: TRBJ2-7
V gene: TRBV12-5
D gene: TRBD2
CDR3 protein: CPRRTSGRKDEQYF

J gene: TRBJ1-1
V gene: TRBV4-1
D gene: .
CDR3 protein: CASSQDRGRAMNTEAFF

J gene: TRBJ2-1
V gene: TRBV6-1
D gene: .
CDR3 protein: CASSRSGASYNEQFF

J gene: TRBJ2-2
V gene: TRBV7-8
D gene: TRBD2
CDR3 protein: CASRPSGRGELFF

J gene: TRBJ2-1
V gene: TRBV2
D gene: TRBD2
CDR3 protein: CASSVLAGGPYNEQFF

J gene: TRBJ1-2
V gene: TRBV15
D gene: .
CDR3 protein: CATSRGQVDGYTF

J gene: TRBJ2-5
V gene: TRBV28
D gene: .
CDR3 protein: CASSLPGGASQETQYF

J gene: TRBJ2-3
V gene: TRBV9
D gene: .
CDR3 protein: CASSARDSGGDTQYF

J gene: TRBJ2-2
V gene: TRBV9
D gene: TRBD2
CDR3 protein: CASSFGTSGDTGELFF

J gene: TRBJ1-2
V gene: TRBV2
D gene: TRBD1
CDR3 protein: CATEDRAGGYTF

J gene: TRBJ2-7
V gene: TRBV27
D gene: .
CDR3 protein: CASSPVTGLSAYEQYF

J gene: TRBJ1-2
V gene: TRBV19
D gene: TRBD1
CDR3 protein: CASTPVDRLVNYGYTF

J gene: TRBJ2-7
V gene: TRBV10-3
D gene: .
CDR3 protein: CAISVDQYEQYF